These 25 T cell receptor beta chains share one sample of origin, sequenced in a study of T cell responses to AZD1222 COVID-19 vaccine. Clones were read by immunoSEQ multiplex PCR, and TCRdb kept only the in-frame ones, dropping some. The sample holds 100,000 to 120,000 clones, 65% to 85% seen once. Specimen: peripheral blood, collected on day 0 of AZD1222 vaccination. All receptors derive from an adult in good health.

By proportion, this clone is medium-sized. This chain connects TRBV19 to TRBJ2-4; 7 bases match TRBD1. CDR3 length: 17 residues. Germline loops: CDR1 LNHDA, CDR2 SQIVND (reference sequence). The junction had 11 bases not matched to a gene; V was cut back by 6 bases and J by 0 bases. CDR3 in DNA: TGTGCCAGTAGCGTCGGGACAGCCGGACTAGCCAAAAACATTCAGTACTTC. It encodes CASSVGTAGLAKNIQYF.

The chain has TRBV11-2 and TRBJ2-7; 14 bases are shared with TRBD2. Trimming cost V 0 bases and J 6 bases; bases outside gene matches: 1. The CDR3 is 15 amino acids. Germline lookup yields CDR1 SGHAT and CDR2 FQNNGV. The DNA of the CDR3 is TGTGCCAGCAGCTTAGAAGGACTAGCGGGAGGCGAGCAGTACTTC. It is translated as CASSLEGLAGGEQYF. The full variable domain, with the rest looked up from reference TRBV11-2 and TRBJ2-7, is EAGVAQSPRYKIIEKRQSVAFWCNPISGHATLYWYQQILGQGPKLLIQFQNNGVVDDSQLPKDRFSAERLKGVDSTLKIQPAKLEDSAVYLCASSLEGLAGGEQYFGPGTRLTVT.

J is TRBJ2-2 and V is TRBV9; 8 bases match TRBD2. Per the germline V gene, CDR1 is SGDLS and CDR2 is YYNGEE. V shed 4 bases, J shed 1 base, and the junction held 6 bases outside the gene matches. The CDR3 loop spans 16 amino acids. CDR3 sequence: CASSSSLAGNTGELFF. The CDR3, as DNA: TGTGCCAGCAGCTCTAGCCTAGCGGGGAACACCGGGGAGCTGTTTTTT.

By proportion, this clone is medium-sized (0.01 to 0.1%). The chain is built from TRBV28 and TRBJ1-1; maybe TRBD1 (5 bases). Trimming removed 5 bases at V and 3 bases at J, with 13 bases between. The CDR3 loop spans 14 amino acids. The germline gives CDR1 MDHEN, CDR2 SYDVKM. The CDR3 nucleotides are TGTGCCAGCAGTGAATCTGGGGGAGACACTGAAGCTTTCTTT. Translating gives CASSESGGDTEAFF.

The J gene is TRBJ1-1, the V gene TRBV19; D is perhaps TRBD1 (6 bases). The CDR3 totals 14 residues. Germline V lookup: CDR1 LNHDA, CDR2 SQIVND (reference sequence). Between the trimmed V and J ends, which lost 7 bases and 0 bases, there was a span of 12 bases. The CDR3 loop reads CASTLGQLNTEAFF. CDR3 in DNA: TGTGCCAGTACCCTCGGACAGCTGAACACTGAAGCTTTCTTT.

The chain couples TRBV6-6 to TRBJ1-1; maybe TRBD1 (6 bases). Germline V gene sequence: CDR1 MNHNY, CDR2 SVGAGI (reference sequence). Trimming pared 7 bases from V and 0 bases from J, leaving 12 bases between. The CDR3 is made up of 14 amino acids. The CDR3 nucleotides read TGTGCCAGCAACAACAGGGAGGTGAACACTGAAGCTTTCTTT. Residues: CASNNREVNTEAFF.

The J gene is TRBJ2-7, the V gene TRBV29-1; D not resolved. The CDR3 is 11 amino acids. The V gene's germline CDR1 is SQVTM and CDR2 ANQGSEA. Trimming removed 4 bases at V and 2 bases at J, with 6 bases between. CDR3 in DNA: TGCAGCGTTGGAACAGCCTACGAGCAGTACTTC. Translating gives CSVGTAYEQYF.

This clone was seen a few times. The V and J genes are TRBV4-1 and TRBJ2-7; D might be TRBD1 or TRBD2, each matching 5 bases. Trimming pared 0 bases from V and 1 base from J, leaving 22 bases between. Germline V gene data show CDR1 as MGHRA and CDR2 as YSYEKL. This CDR3 has 19 residues. The CDR3 coding sequence is TGCGCCAGCAGCCAAGATGGGGGTCGGTTCACCCTACGATCCTACGAGCAGTACTTC. Encoded protein: CASSQDGGRFTLRSYEQYF.

The V call is TRBV5-4, the J call TRBJ1-1, with 10 bases that match TRBD1. After removal of 4 bases from V and 1 base from J, the junction contained 4 bases not matched to a gene. The CDR3 spans 15 residues. CDR1 SGHNT and CDR2 YYREEE come from the germline V gene (reference sequence). The CDR3 here is CASSPGQGTNTEAFF. CDR3 DNA sequence: TGTGCCAGCAGCCCGGGACAGGGGACGAACACTGAAGCTTTCTTT.

CDR3 loop: CASSRAGGGGAEAFF. For the CDR3, the DNA is TGCGCCAGCAGCCGAGCAGGGGGCGGTGGAGCTGAAGCTTTCTTT. This sequence joins TRBV4-3 and TRBJ1-1; 8 positions match TRBD1. CDR3 length: 15 amino acids. Trimming took 4 bases from V and 6 from J; bases not matched to a gene: 10. Per germline, CDR1 LGHNA and CDR2 YSLEER.

The chain carries TRBV30 and TRBJ1-5, with TRBD1 as a possible D gene (6 bases). The CDR3 is 14 amino acids. V dropped 2 bases and J dropped 7 bases, with 15 bases sitting between them. CDR1 and CDR2 (germline): GTSNPN, SVGIG (reference sequence). For the CDR3, the DNA is TGTGCCTGGAGTATGGGAGGGGGGAAACAGCCCCAGCATTTT. Translation gives CAWSMGGGKQPQHF.

The chain combines TRBV19 with TRBJ2-3; a possible D gene is TRBD2 (6 bases). Trimming removed 2 bases from V and 9 bases from J, with 12 bases in between. The CDR3 has 13 residues. CDR1 is LNHDA, CDR2 SQIVND, per germline (reference sequence). CDR3 sequence (DNA): TGTGCCAGTAGTATATATGGCGGGGCGACGCAGTATTTT. As protein: CASSIYGGATQYF.

The rearrangement joins TRBV28 to TRBJ1-6, with 8 bases that match TRBD1. Germline V gene sequence: CDR1 MDHEN, CDR2 SYDVKM. V gave up 5 bases and J gave up 1 base; unmatched junction bases: 7. CDR3 length: 17 residues. The CDR3 loop is CASSRQGAMSYNSPLHF. The CDR3, as DNA: TGTGCCAGCAGTAGGCAGGGGGCTATGTCCTATAATTCACCCCTCCACTTT.

The CDR3 DNA reads TGTGCCAGTTCTCACCTAGCGGGCACCGGGGAGCTGTTTTTT. Amino acid sequence: CASSHLAGTGELFF. The rearrangement links TRBV19 to TRBJ2-2; 8 bases line up with TRBD2. This CDR3 comprises 14 residues. V lost 8 bases to trimming and J lost 4 bases; unmatched junction nucleotides: 6. The V gene's germline CDR1 is LNHDA and CDR2 SQIVND (reference sequence).

J is TRBJ2-2 and V is TRBV10-1; 7 positions match TRBD1. The germline V gene has CDR1 WNHNN and CDR2 SYGVQD (reference sequence). Unmatched junction bases numbered 8, after V lost 10 bases and J lost 3 bases. This CDR3 region has 14 residues. The CDR3 DNA is TGCGCCAACGACCGGGACAGAGACACCGGGGAGCTGTTTTTT. As protein: CANDRDRDTGELFF.

The CDR3 loop is CAWRQDRGYWGTQYF. For the CDR3, the DNA is TGTGCCTGGAGGCAGGACAGGGGGTATTGGGGTACGCAGTATTTT. The chain joins TRBV30 to TRBJ2-3; 10 bases match TRBD1. The J segment lost 8 bases and the V segment lost 3 bases, leaving 11 bases of the junction unmatched. The length of the CDR3 is 15 residues. Germline-derived CDR1 and CDR2 are GTSNPN and SVGIG (reference sequence).

The J gene is TRBJ2-3, the V gene TRBV6-5, with TRBD2 matching over 10 bases. Germline-derived CDR1 and CDR2 are MNHEY and SVGAGI. This CDR3 region has 16 residues. V shed 4 bases, J shed 2 bases, and the junction held 6 bases outside the gene matches. The CDR3 loop is CASSFWTSGLTDTQYF. CDR3 in DNA: TGTGCCAGCAGTTTTTGGACTAGCGGACTCACAGATACGCAGTATTTT.

The CDR3 loop reads CASRPIKQGTYGYTF. CDR3 sequence (DNA): TGTGCCAGCAGACCAATAAAACAGGGCACCTATGGCTACACCTTC. This chain joins TRBV28 and TRBJ1-2; possible D gene TRBD1, 6 bases. Germline loops: CDR1 MDHEN, CDR2 SYDVKM. The CDR3 totals 15 residues. The V gene lost 6 bases and the J gene lost 4 bases, with 18 bases spanning the gap.

There are a few counts of this clone. V and J are TRBV11-2 and TRBJ2-7, with D possibly matching TRBD2 (6 bases). Germline V lookup: CDR1 SGHAT, CDR2 FQNNGV. The CDR3 sequence is 14 residues long. The V and J ends lost 1 base and 3 bases respectively, with 10 bases between them. Written as DNA, the CDR3 is TGTGCCAGCAGCTTAGTTGTTAGCGGCTACGAGCAGTACTTC. It translates to CASSLVVSGYEQYF.

This chain joins TRBV11-3 and TRBJ2-2; D perhaps matches TRBD1 (6 bases). The germline V gene encodes CDR1 SGHNT and CDR2 YENEEA. CDR3 length: 15 amino acids. V gave up 5 bases and J gave up 4 bases, with 14 bases separating them. CDR3 DNA sequence: TGTGCCAGCAGCCCCCAGGGGCGATCCACCGGGGAGCTGTTTTTT. It codes for CASSPQGRSTGELFF.

This clone was observed a handful of times. V and J are TRBV7-9 and TRBJ2-1; 12 bases align to TRBD2. This CDR3 region has 16 residues. CDR1 is SEHNR, CDR2 FQNEAQ, per germline (reference sequence). V shed 5 bases, J shed 7 bases, and the junction held 9 bases outside the gene matches. The CDR3 loop reads CASSQGLAGGRNEQFF. DNA for the CDR3: TGTGCCAGCAGCCAGGGGCTAGCGGGGGGGCGGAATGAGCAGTTCTTC.

J is TRBJ1-5 and V is TRBV6-5; 8 bases map to TRBD1. Germline V gene data show CDR1 as MNHEY and CDR2 as SVGAGI. The V and J ends lost 6 bases and 6 bases, in that order; junction bases with no gene match: 10. The CDR3 covers 15 residues. CDR3 amino acids: CASSLGRGQGQPQHF. The CDR3 nucleotides are TGTGCCAGCAGCCTCGGCAGGGGGCAGGGTCAGCCCCAGCATTTT.

The chain is built from TRBV7-9 and TRBJ1-3; a weak D match, TRBD1 (5 bases). Germline values: CDR1 SEHNR, CDR2 FQNEAQ (reference sequence). CDR3 size: 15 residues. V gave up 5 bases and J gave up 4 bases, with 15 bases separating them. CDR3 coding DNA: TGTGCCAGCAGCAGAAAGCAGGGTATAGGAAACACCATATATTTT. Its translation: CASSRKQGIGNTIYF.

Concerning this clone: Different DNA sequences within this sample yield the same CDR3. The chain carries TRBV6-2 or TRBV6-3 and TRBJ2-7, with D uncertain. This CDR3 is 11 amino acids long. CDR1 is MNHEY, CDR2 SVGEGT, per germline. The V gene lost 6 bases and the J gene lost 2 bases, with 5 bases spanning the gap. The CDR3: CASSPAYEQYF. As DNA, the CDR3 is TGTGCCAGCAGCCCCGCCTACGAGCAGTACTTC.

V usage is TRBV7-9 and J usage is TRBJ1-4, with D tentatively TRBD1 (5 bases). Germline CDR1 is SEHNR and CDR2 is FQNEAQ (reference sequence). The V and J ends lost 1 base and 8 bases respectively, with 11 bases between them. The CDR3 totals 14 residues. CDR3 protein: CASSLVPGEEKLFF. The CDR3 nucleotides read TGTGCCAGCAGCTTAGTCCCGGGGGAGGAAAAACTGTTTTTT.